Given below is one T cell receptor (beta chain) in context. Patients in Seattle were enrolled during active infection, then followed longitudinally. These data come from a study of blood T cell repertoires in COVID-19. Study-wide context: Material from acute and convalescent COVID-19 was sourced from the United States, Italy and Spain. T cells, B-cell-depleted T cells, or PBMCs provided the cDNA or gDNA that served as material.

Methods used by the authors: By means of reference gene primer amplification, nucleated cell counts were estimated. The data were produced by immunoSEQ multiplex PCR, yet TCRdb's version contains in-frame clones alone and is incomplete. D and trimming come from the DNA, and the V and J calls and clone size come from that table. The top ten clones hold about an eighth of a sample with about 270,000 clones, 86% of them seen once. The receptor was isolated from a woman in her twenties or thirties with COVID-19, enrolled during active disease. Sequencing was performed on peripheral blood.

The CDR3 region has the DNA TGCGCCAGCAGCCAAGAGAGCAGGGGCAGCGGCTACACCTTC. Amino acid sequence: CASSQESRGSGYTF. The chain joins TRBV4-1 to TRBJ1-2, with D perhaps matching TRBD1 (6 bases). The CDR3 extends over 14 amino acids. Trimming removed 0 bases from V and 8 bases from J, with 13 bases in between. Per the germline V gene, CDR1 is MGHRA and CDR2 is YSYEKL.